The rows below give T cell receptor beta chains drawn from one sample of a study of cytomegalovirus exposure and HLA in healthy donors. TCRdb's table, derived via immunoSEQ multiplex PCR, lists solely in-frame clones and lacks some. Of about 170,000 clones in the sample, 84% were seen once. The sample taken for sequencing was PBMCs. Receptors originate from a young man in good health and CMV-seronegative. Both conserved end residues are part of each CDR3. D genes are given only for firm matches. The size entry is marked missing in some rows and otherwise reads once, few, many or a size class.

cdr3_length clone_size j_call d_call v_call cdr3_nt cdr3_aa
17 . TRBJ2-3 TRBD2 TRBV28 TGTGCCAGCAGCAAGCTTTCTTTAGCGGGAGGAACAGATACGCAGTATTTT CASSKLSLAGGTDTQYF
17 . TRBJ1-1 . TRBV5-4 TGTGCCAGCAGCCCACGGCGGGTCGGCGCGGGGAACACTGAAGCTTTCTTT CASSPRRVGAGNTEAFF
15 few TRBJ1-5 . TRBV5-1 TGCGCCAGCAGCTTGGAAGGAGGTCGCAATCAGCCCCAGCATTTT CASSLEGGRNQPQHF
15 . TRBJ1-1 TRBD1 TRBV30 TGTGCCTGGAGTTTACAGGGGACCCTTAACACTGAAGCTTTCTTT CAWSLQGTLNTEAFF
14 . TRBJ2-7 TRBD1 TRBV29-1 TGCAGCGTTGAAGCTTTGGGACAGGGCGACGAGCAGTACTTC CSVEALGQGDEQYF
16 . TRBJ2-3 TRBD2 TRBV4-2 TGTGCCAGCAGCCAGGGGTTTAGGGACTACACAGATACGCAGTATTTT CASSQGFRDYTDTQYF
16 . TRBJ2-2 TRBD2 TRBV10-3 TGTGCCATCAGTGAGAGTAGCGGGGCGAACACCGGGGAGCTGTTTTTT CAISESSGANTGELFF
14 . TRBJ2-7 . TRBV10-3 TGTGCCATCAGTCTTAGCGAGAGTCTCTACGAGCAGTACTTC CAISLSESLYEQYF
12 . TRBJ1-5 . TRBV19 TGTGCCAGTAGTCCCTCCAATCAGCCCCAGCATTTT CASSPSNQPQHF
14 . TRBJ2-7 . TRBV5-1 TGCGCCAGCAGTCGAACGGGACAAGGCTCCGAGCAGTACTTC CASSRTGQGSEQYF